This T cell receptor (beta chain) was sequenced in a study of blood T cells in healthy people across ages. Trimming left V 4 bases short and J 6 bases short, with 15 bases between. Germline V gene lookup returns CDR1 SGHAT and CDR2 FQDESV (reference sequence). The CDR3 has 14 residues. At least ten counts were recorded for this clonotype. The antigen is not known. The study recruited healthy Caucasian donors from Russia who were aged about 6 to 90. At least 5.5 micrograms of total RNA were extracted per sample. Using a J-beta primer mix together with a sample-barcoded 5' primer, a second PCR was run for about 6 to 12 cycles. Each sample provided no less than 2.5 million CDR3-containing paired-end reads. In TCRdb, the 5' RACE reads were re-called with MiXCR into one record per CDR3 protein. The sample shows about 580,000 distinct CDR3 sequences, about 45% of them seen only once. Study-level results: Diversity of TCR beta per million T cells declined in a roughly linear way with age.

The origin of this receptor is a man older than 75 in good health. The specimen sequenced was blood. The rearrangement joins TRBV11-1 to TRBJ2-5; tentatively, D is TRBD2 (5 bases). As DNA, the CDR3 is TGTGCCAGCAGCTACGCGGGCAATACCAAGACCCAGTACTTC. It codes for CASSYAGNTKTQYF.